This T cell receptor beta chain was obtained from a study of cytomegalovirus exposure and HLA in healthy donors. As to this clone: No antigen is known for it.

Primers: 60 Vbeta forward and 13 Jbeta reverse. Data came from immunoSEQ multiplex PCR; TCRdb stores just in-frame clones and leaves some out. Among 150,000 to 200,000 clones, approximately 71% were seen once, and the ten largest hold approximately 1.6%. Overall study findings and caveats: The authors excluded some V segments, including TRBV6-2 and TRBV6-3, as indistinguishable. A previous analysis found most TCR beta V segments productive roughly 87% or roughly 30% of the time. There were reportedly fewer N-insertions in an Asian-associated ancestry cluster than the roughly 670-donor mean, in a later analysis.

Germline values: CDR1 SGHNT, CDR2 YYREEE (reference sequence). V was cut by 0 bases and J by 0 bases, with 13 bases left in between. There are 17 residues in the CDR3. The sequenced sample consisted of PBMCs. The origin of this receptor is a girl aged 5-17 years in good health and CMV-seronegative. The chain employs TRBV5-4 and TRBJ1-3; D is ambiguous. In DNA, the CDR3 is TGTGCCAGCAGCTTGGGGACTCCGGGGTCCTCTGGAAACACCATATATTTT. It encodes CASSLGTPGSSGNTIYF.